This TCR beta chain derives from a study of T cell repertoires in cytomegalovirus infection. Study at large: Recently identified HLA-C-restricted and well-studied HLA-B-restricted CMV epitopes were used.

This clonotype was seen a handful of times. Its antigen is undetermined. Germline CDR1 reads SGHTA; CDR2 reads FQGNSA. V dropped 1 base and J dropped 9 bases, with 13 bases sitting between them. The CDR3 sequence is 14 residues long. Each CDR3 protein is one row after TCRdb ran MiXCR on the reads. The top ten clones hold approximately 19% of a sample with approximately 280,000 distinct CDR3 sequences, about 20% of them seen once. The sequences come from cultured PBMCs, collected from culture after CMV antigen stimulation. The clonotype comes from a human donor in good health (CMV status not recorded). Some clones in this sample may be carry-over from other donors' samples. The rearrangement links TRBV7-2 to TRBJ2-1; no firm D call. CDR3 amino acids: CASSLDPARSEQFF. The CDR3 DNA follows: TGTGCCAGCAGCTTAGATCCAGCGAGGAGTGAGCAGTTCTTC.